These 8 T cell receptor beta chains were all obtained from the same sample, sequenced in a study of blood T cell repertoires in COVID-19. Method: immunoSEQ multiplex PCR; TCRdb's copy keeps in-frame clones and lacks some. The data hold more than 120,000 clones, with more than 75% observed a single time. Sequencing used peripheral blood. These TCRs come from a human donor in a cohort sampled during active COVID-19.

The chain joins TRBV15 to TRBJ1-2, with D possibly being TRBD1 (6 bases). The CDR3 contains 14 residues. The ends were cut back, 5 bases at V and 7 bases at J, with 17 bases in the middle. The germline gives CDR1 LNHNV, CDR2 YYDKDF (reference sequence). As DNA, the CDR3 is TGTGCCACCAGCTTAATTTCAGGGGTTAGTGGCTACACCTTC. Translating gives CATSLISGVSGYTF.

V usage is TRBV19 and J usage is TRBJ2-1, with D tentatively TRBD2 (6 bases). V was pared by 4 bases and J by 8 bases, with 15 bases between. There are 14 residues in the CDR3. Germline CDR1 reads LNHDA; CDR2 reads SQIVND (reference sequence). The chain's CDR3 is CASSNPGSSYEQFF. The CDR3 DNA follows: TGTGCCAGTAGTAACCCCGGGAGTAGCTATGAGCAGTTCTTC.

Here the CDR3 reads CASSPGSRGSEAFF. CDR3 coding DNA: TGTGCCAGCAGCCCGGGGTCCAGGGGATCTGAAGCTTTCTTT. This rearrangement joins TRBV7-3 to TRBJ1-1; D perhaps matches TRBD1 (6 bases). Germline CDR1 reads SGHTA; CDR2 reads FQGTGA. The CDR3 sequence is 14 residues long. Trimming stripped 5 bases from V and 6 bases from J, with 16 bases between.

This chain joins TRBV19 and TRBJ2-7, with 8 bases lining up with TRBD1. The CDR3 spans 14 residues. V lost 3 bases, J lost 0 bases, and 1 base stayed unmatched. Germline-derived CDR1 and CDR2 are LNHDA and SQIVND (reference sequence). DNA for the CDR3: TGTGCCAGTAGTATCGGACAGGGCTCCTACGAGCAGTACTTC. Translating gives CASSIGQGSYEQYF. Full variable domain (rest looked up from reference TRBV19 and TRBJ2-7): DGGITQSPKYLFRKEGQNVTLSCEQNLNHDAMYWYRQDPGQGLRLIYYSQIVNDFQKGDIAEGYSVSREKKESFPLTVTSAQKNPTAFYLCASSIGQGSYEQYFGPGTRLTVT.

There are many counts of this clone. J is TRBJ2-1 and V is TRBV12-5, with D unclear. The V gene's germline CDR1 is LGHNT and CDR2 FRNRAP. The CDR3 runs 11 residues. Trimming took 7 bases from V and 10 from J, leaving 11 bases between them. The CDR3 loop reads CASAREAEQFF. In DNA, the CDR3 is TGTGCTAGTGCGCGCGAGGCCGAGCAGTTCTTC.

The genes are TRBV5-1 and TRBJ2-1, with 11 bases lining up with TRBD2. The CDR3 totals 15 residues. J was trimmed by 5 bases and V by 4 bases; bases with no gene match: 5. CDR1 is SGHRS, CDR2 YFSETQ, per germline. This CDR3 is CASSLMGLADNEQFF. The CDR3 DNA is TGCGCCAGCAGCCTAATGGGACTAGCGGACAATGAGCAGTTCTTC.

V usage is TRBV14 and J usage is TRBJ2-3; D ambiguous. The CDR3 is 14 amino acids. The V end lost 2 bases, the J end lost 5 bases, and 11 bases lay between the germline ends. The germline gives CDR1 SGHDN, CDR2 FVKESK. The CDR3 DNA is TGTGCCAGCAGCCAATCCACGGTGAAAGATACGCAGTATTTT. Its translation: CASSQSTVKDTQYF.

V and J are TRBV6-5 and TRBJ2-4; 14 bases map to TRBD2. The CDR3 loop spans 15 amino acids. CDR1 MNHEY and CDR2 SVGAGI come from the germline V gene. Germline trimming cut 6 bases from V and 6 bases from J; bases unmatched to any gene: 4. This CDR3 is CASSGTSGRVNIQYF. CDR3 in DNA: TGTGCCAGCAGCGGGACTAGCGGGAGAGTAAACATTCAGTACTTC.